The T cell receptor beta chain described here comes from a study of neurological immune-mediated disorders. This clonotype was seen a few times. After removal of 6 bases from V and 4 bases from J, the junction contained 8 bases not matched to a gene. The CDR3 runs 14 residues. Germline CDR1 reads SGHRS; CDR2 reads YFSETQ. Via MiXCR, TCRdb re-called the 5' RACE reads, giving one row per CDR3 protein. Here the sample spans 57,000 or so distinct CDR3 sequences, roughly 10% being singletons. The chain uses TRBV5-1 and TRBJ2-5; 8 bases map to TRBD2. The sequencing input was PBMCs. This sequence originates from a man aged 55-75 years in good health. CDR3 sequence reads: CASTPGGVGETQYF. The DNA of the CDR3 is TGCGCCAGCACCCCGGGGGGGGTCGGAGAGACCCAGTACTTC.